One sample yielded the 29 T cell receptor beta chains listed below, sequenced in a study of T cell repertoires in cytomegalovirus infection. TCRdb re-called the reads with MiXCR, one entry per CDR3 protein. The top ten hold approximately 3% of the sample, which has some 180,000 distinct CDR3 sequences, roughly 19% seen once. Specimen: PBMCs. The receptors stem from a human donor in good health (CMV status not recorded). Some clones in this sample may be carry-over from other donors' samples.

V usage is TRBV20-1 and J usage is TRBJ1-5; D might be TRBD1 (6 bases). Germline V gene sequence: CDR1 DFQATT, CDR2 SNEGSKA (reference sequence). The CDR3 is 13 residues long. V was clipped by 6 bases and J by 7 bases, with 16 bases between them. CDR3 residues: CSASGTQTQPQHF. CDR3 nucleotide sequence: TGCAGTGCGAGTGGGACACAGACACAGCCCCAGCATTTT.

This clonotype was counted between two and nine times. V is TRBV9 and J is TRBJ1-1; no clear D gene. The length of the CDR3 is 13 residues. V lost 4 bases and J 2 bases, leaving 9 bases between the germline ends. CDR1 is SGDLS and CDR2 is YYNGEE in the germline V gene. The CDR3 DNA reads as TGTGCCAGCAGCCCCCAGGAAAACACTGAAGCTTTCTTT. Residues: CASSPQENTEAFF. The full variable domain, in which reference TRBV9 and TRBJ1-1 provide the parts outside the CDR3, is DSGVTQTPKHLITATGQRVTLRCSPRSGDLSVYWYQQSLDQGLQFLIQYYNGEERAKGNILERFSAQQFPDLHSELNLSSLELGDSALYFCASSPQENTEAFFGQGTRLTVV.

This sequence joins TRBV7-3 and TRBJ2-2, with D tentatively TRBD1 or TRBD2 (5 bases each). Germline V lookup: CDR1 SGHTA, CDR2 FQGTGA. This CDR3 has 14 residues. The V end was cut by 5 bases, the J end by 2 bases, with 9 bases between. CDR3 in DNA: TGTGCCAGCAGCATGGGACCTAACACCGGGGAGCTGTTTTTT. Its protein product is CASSMGPNTGELFF.

The gene calls are TRBV29-1 and TRBJ2-7, with D unclear. Per the germline V gene, CDR1 is SQVTM and CDR2 is ANQGSEA. V shed 3 bases and J shed 5 bases, with 11 bases lying between them. The CDR3 length is 12 residues. CDR3 nucleotides: TGCAGCGTTGAGGAGATCAACAACGAGCAGTACTTC. Protein product: CSVEEINNEQYF.

This clonotype occurred many times. The V and J genes are TRBV7-8 and TRBJ1-1; D is ambiguous. With 5 bases removed from V and 4 bases from J, the gap between germline ends came to 11 bases. Per germline, CDR1 SGHVS and CDR2 FQNEAQ. The CDR3 length is 13 residues. The CDR3 DNA is TGTGCCAGCAGCCCCATACAAGGCACTGAAGCTTTCTTT. Its protein is CASSPIQGTEAFF.

Ten or more counts support this clonotype. The chain employs TRBV7-8 and TRBJ2-3; possibly TRBD2 for D (7 bases). The CDR3 has 14 residues. Trimming pared 3 bases from V and 5 bases from J, leaving 12 bases between. Germline V lookup: CDR1 SGHVS, CDR2 FQNEAQ. CDR3 sequence (DNA): TGTGCCAGCAGCTTCGGGGGGCCGAGAGATACGCAGTATTTT. Its translation is CASSFGGPRDTQYF.

Details on this clonotype: This clone may be a read error of a much larger clone one base away. The V gene is TRBV7-3, the J gene TRBJ1-1; D gene uncertain. The V and J ends lost 5 bases and 8 bases respectively, with 15 bases between them. CDR1 is SGHTA and CDR2 is FQGTGA in the germline V gene. There are 13 residues in the CDR3. CDR3 residues: CASSPSTDGEAFF. DNA for the CDR3: TGTGCCAGCAGCCCTTCCACGGACGGAGAAGCTTTCTTT. Full variable domain (outside the CDR3, taken from reference TRBV7-3 and TRBJ1-1): GAGVSQTPSNKVTEKGKYVELRCDPISGHTALYWYRQSLGQGPEFLIYFQGTGAADDSGLPNDRFFAVRPEGSVSTLKIQRTERGDSAVYLCASSPSTDGEAFFGQGTRLTVV.

There are a few counts of this clonotype. This chain uses TRBV7-8 with TRBJ2-5; TRBD2 agrees at 7 bases. Germline loops: CDR1 SGHVS, CDR2 FQNEAQ. Germline trimming cut 6 bases from V and 5 bases from J; bases unmatched to any gene: 18. The length of the CDR3 is 17 residues. Here the CDR3 DNA reads TGTGCCAGCAGAAGAGGCGGCGGCGGGAGAGGGCCCGAGACCCAGTACTTC. As protein: CASRRGGGGRGPETQYF.

This clonotype appeared many times. The chain carries TRBV7-2 and TRBJ2-7; 10 bases agree with TRBD2. Germline V gene sequence: CDR1 SGHTA, CDR2 FQGNSA. V lost 0 bases and J lost 7; bases outside the gene matches: 6. CDR3 length equals 15 residues. The CDR3 protein is CASSLALLAGHEQYF. In DNA, the CDR3 is TGTGCCAGCAGCTTAGCGCTACTAGCGGGACATGAGCAGTACTTC.

The chain uses TRBV4-1 and TRBJ1-2; D is uncertain. Germline V lookup: CDR1 MGHRA, CDR2 YSYEKL. This CDR3 has 14 amino acids. Trimming stripped 4 bases from V and 4 bases from J, with 13 bases between. DNA of the CDR3: TGCGCCAGCAGCCCACCGACAACATCCTATGGCTACACCTTC. This codes for CASSPPTTSYGYTF.

This sequence joins TRBV4-2 and TRBJ1-1, with D hard to call. V dropped 0 bases and J dropped 7 bases, with 15 bases sitting between them. The germline gives CDR1 LGHNA, CDR2 YNFKEQ. The CDR3 loop spans 15 amino acids. This CDR3 is CASSQDQEGSGEAFF. The CDR3 nucleotides are TGTGCCAGCAGCCAAGATCAGGAGGGTAGTGGTGAAGCTTTCTTT.

The J gene is TRBJ1-1, the V gene TRBV20-1, with D uncertain. Trimming pared 0 bases from V and 5 bases from J, leaving 13 bases between. Germline V gene lookup returns CDR1 DFQATT and CDR2 SNEGSKA (reference sequence). This CDR3 region has 14 residues. Here the CDR3 reads CSARDPTAGTEAFF. DNA for the CDR3: TGCAGTGCTAGAGATCCGACGGCGGGAACTGAAGCTTTCTTT.

J is TRBJ2-2 and V is TRBV7-7; no firm D call. V lost 5 bases to trimming and J lost 4 bases, with 11 bases between them. The CDR3 runs to 14 residues. Germline lookup yields CDR1 SSHAT and CDR2 FNYEAQ (reference sequence). This CDR3 is CASSPQVVTGELFF. For the CDR3, the DNA is TGTGCCAGCAGCCCCCAGGTAGTCACCGGGGAGCTGTTTTTT.

This clonotype appeared a few times. V is TRBV9 and J is TRBJ2-2; TRBD2 is a possible D gene (6 bases). V lost 3 bases and J lost 1, with 10 bases in between. CDR1 SGDLS and CDR2 YYNGEE come from the germline V gene. The CDR3 covers 15 residues. In DNA form, the CDR3 reads TGTGCCAGCAGCGACCTAGCGTTGAACACCGGGGAGCTGTTTTTT. This sequence encodes CASSDLALNTGELFF. Variable domain in full (rest from reference TRBV9 and TRBJ2-2): DSGVTQTPKHLITATGQRVTLRCSPRSGDLSVYWYQQSLDQGLQFLIQYYNGEERAKGNILERFSAQQFPDLHSELNLSSLELGDSALYFCASSDLALNTGELFFGEGSRLTVL.

This clonotype was found a few times. The chain employs TRBV12-5 and TRBJ2-1; 14 bases match TRBD2. CDR1 and CDR2 (germline): LGHNT, FRNRAP. The length of the CDR3 is 19 residues. Trimming cost V 0 bases and J 5 bases; bases outside gene matches: 9. The CDR3, as DNA: TGTGCTAGTGGTTTGGTTAAAACGGGACTAGCGGGAGATGACAATGAGCAGTTCTTC. It encodes CASGLVKTGLAGDDNEQFF.

V gene TRBV7-9 combines with J gene TRBJ2-4; 7 positions match TRBD1. The germline V gene has CDR1 SEHNR and CDR2 FQNEAQ (reference sequence). This CDR3 contains 16 residues. The V segment lost 2 bases and the J segment 3 bases; nucleotides outside the gene matches: 7. The CDR3: CASSLWQGVDKNIQYF. The CDR3 DNA is TGTGCCAGCAGCTTATGGCAGGGGGTTGACAAAAACATTCAGTACTTC.

The rearrangement uses TRBV7-4 and TRBJ1-4; D ambiguous. The V gene's germline CDR1 is SGHVT and CDR2 SQSDAQ. V gave up 1 base and J gave up 6 bases, with 15 bases separating them. This CDR3 is built from 16 residues. The CDR3 nucleotides read TGTGCCAGCAGCTTAGGCCCCTCGGAGATGGATGAAAAACTGTTTTTT. This sequence encodes CASSLGPSEMDEKLFF.

This clonotype was found many times. The chain links TRBV5-1 to TRBJ2-7; TRBD2 agrees at 10 bases. Germline trimming cut 0 bases from V and 3 bases from J; bases unmatched to any gene: 9. The germline V gene has CDR1 SGHRS and CDR2 YFSETQ. This CDR3 comprises 17 residues. The CDR3 sequence: CASSLAVVAGGVYEQYF. The CDR3 DNA is TGCGCCAGCAGCTTGGCCGTGGTAGCGGGAGGTGTCTACGAGCAGTACTTC.

This clonotype was picked up a small number of times. This rearrangement joins TRBV5-1 to TRBJ1-3; D is unclear. V lost 0 bases, J lost 0 bases, and 10 bases lay in between. Germline CDR1 SGHRS, CDR2 YFSETQ. This CDR3 is 16 amino acids long. The CDR3 nucleotides read TGCGCCAGCAGCTTGGATGCACCCAGCTCTGGAAACACCATATATTTT. Protein product: CASSLDAPSSGNTIYF. The whole variable domain, remainder taken from reference TRBV5-1 and TRBJ1-3, is KAGVTQTPRYLIKTRGQQVTLSCSPISGHRSVSWYQQTPGQGLQFLFEYFSETQRNKGNFPGRFSGRQFSNSRSEMNVSTLELGDSALYLCASSLDAPSSGNTIYFGEGSWLTVV.

The table lists this clonotype with a few counts. V usage is TRBV19 and J usage is TRBJ1-2; D gene uncertain. Trimming removed 5 bases at V and 1 base at J, with 8 bases between. The CDR3 is 13 amino acids. The germline V gene has CDR1 LNHDA and CDR2 SQIVND (reference sequence). CDR3 sequence: CASSPTRNYGYTF. DNA for the CDR3: TGTGCCAGTAGTCCGACACGTAACTATGGCTACACCTTC.

J is TRBJ1-1 and V is TRBV7-2; 8 nucleotides agree with TRBD1. The CDR3 contains 16 residues. Germline CDR1 is SGHTA and CDR2 is FQGNSA. V was pared by 8 bases and J by 4 bases, with 15 bases of the junction left unmatched. CDR3 amino acids: CTSALRQGMWSTEAFF. The CDR3 bases are TGTACCAGCGCCCTCAGACAGGGGATGTGGAGCACTGAAGCTTTCTTT.

In this sample, this clonotype turned up many times. The rearrangement joins TRBV7-2 to TRBJ2-1; 7 bases match TRBD2. CDR3 size: 15 residues. Germline CDR1 is SGHTA and CDR2 is FQGNSA. After removal of 5 bases from V and 3 bases from J, the junction contained 7 bases not matched to a gene. The CDR3 region has the DNA TGTGCCAGCAGCCGGTCAGCGGGAAACTACAATGAGCAGTTCTTC. It encodes CASSRSAGNYNEQFF. The full variable domain, rest sourced from reference TRBV7-2 and TRBJ2-1, is GAGVSQSPSNKVTEKGKDVELRCDPISGHTALYWYRQSLGQGLEFLIYFQGNSAPDKSGLPSDRFSAERTGGSVSTLTIQRTQQEDSAVYLCASSRSAGNYNEQFFGPGTRLTVL.

This clonotype has more than one count but fewer than ten. The chain has TRBV19 and TRBJ1-2, with 7 bases fitting TRBD1. The V gene's germline CDR1 is LNHDA and CDR2 SQIVND (reference sequence). This CDR3 spans 18 amino acids. J was trimmed by 1 base and V by 6 bases; bases with no gene match: 17. The DNA of the CDR3 is TGTGCCAGTAGAATCCAACCAGGGACAGCGCGACTTAACTATGGCTACACCTTC. Residues: CASRIQPGTARLNYGYTF. The full variable domain, its missing parts supplied by reference TRBV19 and TRBJ1-2, is DGGITQSPKYLFRKEGQNVTLSCEQNLNHDAMYWYRQDPGQGLRLIYYSQIVNDFQKGDIAEGYSVSREKKESFPLTVTSAQKNPTAFYLCASRIQPGTARLNYGYTFGSGTRLTVV.

This clonotype was seen a handful of times. The V call is TRBV7-9, the J call TRBJ2-2, with no clear D. The germline CDR1 and CDR2 sequences are SEHNR and FQNEAQ (reference sequence). The V gene lost 3 bases and the J gene lost 2 bases, with 13 bases spanning the gap. The CDR3 is 16 amino acids. CDR3: CASSLGWAANTGELFF. CDR3 nucleotide sequence: TGTGCCAGCAGCTTGGGTTGGGCAGCCAACACCGGGGAGCTGTTTTTT.

The rearrangement links TRBV28 to TRBJ2-1; a weak D match, TRBD2 (5 bases). Trimming stripped 5 bases from V and 4 bases from J, with 15 bases between. The CDR3 runs to 15 residues. From germline, CDR1 is MDHEN and CDR2 SYDVKM. The CDR3 DNA sequence: TGTGCCAGCAGTCAAAGTTTCGGGGTTTACAATGAGCAGTTCTTC. Its protein is CASSQSFGVYNEQFF.

The sample holds a few counts of this clonotype. The chain carries TRBV5-5 and TRBJ2-7; TRBD1 matches 7 bases. V lost 4 bases and J lost 0; bases outside the gene matches: 7. The germline gives CDR1 SGHKS, CDR2 YYEKEE (reference sequence). CDR3 length: 15 amino acids. CDR3 amino acids: CASSKTGTASYEQYF. CDR3 DNA: TGTGCCAGCAGCAAAACCGGGACAGCCTCCTACGAGCAGTACTTC.

The V and J genes are TRBV12-3 or TRBV12-4 and TRBJ2-2; D is undetermined. V lost 6 bases, J lost 8 bases, and 10 bases lay in between. The CDR3 loop spans 12 amino acids. The CDR3 sequence: CASSIGPGELFF. Written as DNA, the CDR3 is TGTGCCAGCAGCATCGGACCTGGGGAGCTGTTTTTT.

The CDR3 nucleotides are TGTGCCAGCAGCCAAGATCACGGGACCAATTTCTTCAATGAGCAGTTCTTC. Its translation: CASSQDHGTNFFNEQFF. The chain couples TRBV4-2 to TRBJ2-1; possibly TRBD1 or TRBD2 for D (5 bases each). Trimming took 0 bases from V and 6 from J, leaving 18 bases between them. Germline CDR1 is LGHNA and CDR2 is YNFKEQ. The CDR3 loop spans 17 amino acids.

In its sample, this clonotype was seen a few times. The chain employs TRBV19 and TRBJ1-5; a weak D match, TRBD1 (5 bases). This CDR3 region has 15 residues. Trimming stripped 7 bases from V and 0 bases from J, with 13 bases between. CDR1 and CDR2 from the germline V gene are LNHDA and SQIVND (reference sequence). The CDR3 here is CASTSDRHSNQPQHF. The DNA of the CDR3 is TGTGCCAGTACCTCCGACAGACATAGCAATCAGCCCCAGCATTTT. Looking up the rest from reference TRBV19 and TRBJ1-5 gives the full variable domain: DGGITQSPKYLFRKEGQNVTLSCEQNLNHDAMYWYRQDPGQGLRLIYYSQIVNDFQKGDIAEGYSVSREKKESFPLTVTSAQKNPTAFYLCASTSDRHSNQPQHFGDGTRLSIL.